This TCR beta chain was sequenced during a study of early T cells in non-severe SARS-CoV-2 infection. The wider study: Sequencing of unsorted whole blood was done on bulk RNA, leaving chains unpaired.

Researchers tagged individual cDNA molecules with unique molecular identifiers. TCRdb used MiXCR to reprocess the 5' RACE reads, holding one entry per CDR3 protein. The sample holds some 46,000 distinct CDR3 sequences, about 6% seen once. Trimming pared 6 bases from V and 0 bases from J, leaving 8 bases between. The CDR3 is 13 residues long. Study observations and caveats: Comparison of clonotypes with VDJdb favored anti-spike CD8 responses while missing private and CD4 specificities.

This clonotype was counted many times. What it binds is not known. This rearrangement joins TRBV12-3 or TRBV12-4 to TRBJ1-2, with D unclear. This specimen consisted of whole blood, obtained at baseline. The sequence came from an adult who was a healthcare worker with PCR-confirmed SARS-CoV-2 infection or an uninfected control (not recorded which). For the CDR3, the DNA is TGTGCCAGCAGCTCCGACACTAACTATGGCTACACCTTC. As protein: CASSSDTNYGYTF.